This T cell receptor (beta chain) was sequenced in a study of blood T cell repertoires in COVID-19. Original handling: By means of reference gene primer amplification, nucleated cell counts were estimated. Clones were sequenced by immunoSEQ multiplex PCR, and TCRdb holds only the in-frame ones, with some missing. The DNA gave D and trimming, while V, J and clone size come from that table. The profile shows roughly 80,000 clones, over 80% of them singletons. V was clipped by 4 bases and J by 1 base; unmatched bases: 9. CDR3 size: 16 residues. Germline V gene data show CDR1 as SGHTS and CDR2 as YDEGEE. This TCR came from a man aged 45-65 years with active COVID-19. The rearrangement links TRBV5-8 to TRBJ2-5, with 8 nucleotides matching TRBD1. The sequencing input was peripheral blood. The CDR3: CASSPGTGNIQETQYF. The CDR3 bases are TGTGCCAGCAGCCCCGGGACAGGCAACATCCAAGAGACCCAGTACTTC.